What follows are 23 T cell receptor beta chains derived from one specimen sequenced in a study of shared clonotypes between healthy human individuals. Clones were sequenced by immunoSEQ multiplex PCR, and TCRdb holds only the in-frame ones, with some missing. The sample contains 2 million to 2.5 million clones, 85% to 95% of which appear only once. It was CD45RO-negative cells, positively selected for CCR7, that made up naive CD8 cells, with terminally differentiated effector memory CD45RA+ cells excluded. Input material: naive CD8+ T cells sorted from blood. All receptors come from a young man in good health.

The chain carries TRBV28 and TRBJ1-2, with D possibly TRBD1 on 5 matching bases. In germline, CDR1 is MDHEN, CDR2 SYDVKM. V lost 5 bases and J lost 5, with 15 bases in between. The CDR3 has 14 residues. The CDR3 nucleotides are TGTGCCAGCAGTCCCCAGGGCTTGGGGTATGGCTACACCTTC. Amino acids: CASSPQGLGYGYTF.

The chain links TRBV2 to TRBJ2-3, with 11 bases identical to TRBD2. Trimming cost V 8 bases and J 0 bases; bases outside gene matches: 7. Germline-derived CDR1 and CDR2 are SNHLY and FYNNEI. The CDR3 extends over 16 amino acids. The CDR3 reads CASVFLAGGSTDTQYF. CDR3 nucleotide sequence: TGTGCCAGCGTTTTCTTAGCGGGGGGGAGCACAGATACGCAGTATTTT. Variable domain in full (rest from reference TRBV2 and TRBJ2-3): EPEVTQTPSHQVTQMGQEVILRCVPISNHLYFYWYRQILGQKVEFLVSFYNNEISEKSEIFDDQFSVERPDGSNFTLKIRSTKLEDSAMYFCASVFLAGGSTDTQYFGPGTRLTVL.

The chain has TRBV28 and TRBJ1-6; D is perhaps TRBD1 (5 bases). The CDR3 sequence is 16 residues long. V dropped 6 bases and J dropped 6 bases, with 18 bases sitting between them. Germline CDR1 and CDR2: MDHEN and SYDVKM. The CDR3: CASSRSGLLLNSPLHF. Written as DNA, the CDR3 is TGTGCCAGCAGCCGGTCGGGACTGCTTCTTAATTCACCCCTCCACTTT.

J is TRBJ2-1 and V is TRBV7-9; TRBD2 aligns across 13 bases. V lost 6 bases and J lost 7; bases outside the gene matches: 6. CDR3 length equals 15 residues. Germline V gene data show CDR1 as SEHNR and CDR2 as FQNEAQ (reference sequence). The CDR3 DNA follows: TGTGCCAGCAGTTGGACTAGCGGGAGTAAGAATGAGCAGTTCTTC. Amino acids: CASSWTSGSKNEQFF.

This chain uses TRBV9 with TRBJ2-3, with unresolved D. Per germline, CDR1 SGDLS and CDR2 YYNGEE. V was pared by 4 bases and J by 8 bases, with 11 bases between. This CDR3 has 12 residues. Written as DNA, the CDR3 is TGTGCCAGCAGCACCCAGCCCGGTACGCAGTATTTT. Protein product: CASSTQPGTQYF.

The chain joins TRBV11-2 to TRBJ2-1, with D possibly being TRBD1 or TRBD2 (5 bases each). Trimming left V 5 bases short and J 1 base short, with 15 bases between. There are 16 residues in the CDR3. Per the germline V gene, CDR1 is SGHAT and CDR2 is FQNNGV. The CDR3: CASSDRGAPSYNEQFF. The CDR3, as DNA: TGTGCCAGCAGCGACAGAGGGGCACCTTCCTACAATGAGCAGTTCTTC.

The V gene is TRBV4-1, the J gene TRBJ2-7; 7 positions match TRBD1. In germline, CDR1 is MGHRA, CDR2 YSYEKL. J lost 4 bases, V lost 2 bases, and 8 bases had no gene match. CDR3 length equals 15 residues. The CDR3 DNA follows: TGCGCCAGCAGCCAATCCTTGGCAGGGGGTTACGAGCAGTACTTC. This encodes CASSQSLAGGYEQYF.

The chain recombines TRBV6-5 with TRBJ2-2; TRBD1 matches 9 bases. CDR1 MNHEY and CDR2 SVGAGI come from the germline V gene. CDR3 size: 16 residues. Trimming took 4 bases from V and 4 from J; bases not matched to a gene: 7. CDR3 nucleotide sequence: TGTGCCAGCAGTTTCGCCGACAGGGGGGGCACCGGGGAGCTGTTTTTT. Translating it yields CASSFADRGGTGELFF.

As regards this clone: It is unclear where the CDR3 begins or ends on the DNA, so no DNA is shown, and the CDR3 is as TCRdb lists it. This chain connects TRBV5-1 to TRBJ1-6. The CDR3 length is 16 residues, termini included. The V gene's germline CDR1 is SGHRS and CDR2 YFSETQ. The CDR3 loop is CASSLSTSVADSPLHF.

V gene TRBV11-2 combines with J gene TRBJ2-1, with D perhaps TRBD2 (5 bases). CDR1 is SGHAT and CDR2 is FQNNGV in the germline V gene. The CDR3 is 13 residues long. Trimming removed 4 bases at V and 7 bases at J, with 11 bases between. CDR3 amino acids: CASSSASMNEQFF. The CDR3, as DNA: TGTGCCAGCAGCTCTGCTAGCATGAATGAGCAGTTCTTC.

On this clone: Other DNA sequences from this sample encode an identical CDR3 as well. The DNA of the CDR3 is TGTGCCAGCAGCTTAGGGGCTACCTACGAGCAGTACTTC. This sequence encodes CASSLGATYEQYF. This chain connects TRBV7-9 to TRBJ2-7, with D uncertain. Germline lookup yields CDR1 SEHNR and CDR2 FQNEAQ (reference sequence). Trimming took off 1 base at V and 2 bases at J, with 6 bases between the two ends. This CDR3 region has 13 residues. Using reference TRBV7-9 and TRBJ2-7 for the parts outside the CDR3, the full variable domain is DTGVSQNPRHKITKRGQNVTFRCDPISEHNRLYWYRQTLGQGPEFLTYFQNEAQLEKSRLLSDRFSAERPKGSFSTLEIQRTEQGDSAMYLCASSLGATYEQYFGPGTRLTVT.

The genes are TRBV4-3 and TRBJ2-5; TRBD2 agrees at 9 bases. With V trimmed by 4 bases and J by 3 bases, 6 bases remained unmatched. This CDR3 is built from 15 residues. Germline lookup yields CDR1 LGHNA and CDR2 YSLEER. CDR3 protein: CASSRSSGGEETQYF. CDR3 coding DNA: TGCGCCAGCAGCCGAAGTAGCGGGGGCGAAGAGACCCAGTACTTC.

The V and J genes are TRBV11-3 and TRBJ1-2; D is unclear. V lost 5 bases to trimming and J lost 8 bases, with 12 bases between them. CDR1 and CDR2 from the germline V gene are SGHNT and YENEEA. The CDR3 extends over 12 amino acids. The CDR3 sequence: CASSKRGEGYTF. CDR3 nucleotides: TGTGCCAGCAGCAAGCGCGGGGAAGGCTACACCTTC.

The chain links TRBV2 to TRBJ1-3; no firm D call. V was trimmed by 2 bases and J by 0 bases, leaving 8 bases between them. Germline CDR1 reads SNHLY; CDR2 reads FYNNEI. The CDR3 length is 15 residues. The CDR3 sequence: CASSEQASSGNTIYF. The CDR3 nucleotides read TGTGCCAGCAGTGAACAGGCAAGCTCTGGAAACACCATATATTTT.

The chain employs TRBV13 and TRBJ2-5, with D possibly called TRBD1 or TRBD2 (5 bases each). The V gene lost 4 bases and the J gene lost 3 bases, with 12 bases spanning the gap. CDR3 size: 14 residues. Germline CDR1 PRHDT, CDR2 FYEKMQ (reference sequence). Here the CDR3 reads CASSSRDAKETQYF. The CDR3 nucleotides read TGTGCCAGCAGCTCCCGGGACGCGAAAGAGACCCAGTACTTC.

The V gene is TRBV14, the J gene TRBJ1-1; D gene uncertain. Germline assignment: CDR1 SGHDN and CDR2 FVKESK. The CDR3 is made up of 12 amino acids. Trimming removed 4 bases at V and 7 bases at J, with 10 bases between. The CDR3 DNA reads TGTGCCAGCAGCCCCGGACCGCTTGAAGCTTTCTTT. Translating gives CASSPGPLEAFF.

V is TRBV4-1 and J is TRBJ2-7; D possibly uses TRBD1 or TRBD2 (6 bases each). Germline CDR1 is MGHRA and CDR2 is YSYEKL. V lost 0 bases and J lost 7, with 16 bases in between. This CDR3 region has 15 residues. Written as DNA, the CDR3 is TGCGCCAGCAGCCAAGACCCGGTGGGGGGCCAGGAGCAGTACTTC. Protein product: CASSQDPVGGQEQYF.

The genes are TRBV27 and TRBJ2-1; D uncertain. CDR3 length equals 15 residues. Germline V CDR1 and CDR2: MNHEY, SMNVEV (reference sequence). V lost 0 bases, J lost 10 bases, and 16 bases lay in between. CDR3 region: CASSLSVAPTREQFF. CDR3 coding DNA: TGTGCCAGCAGTTTATCAGTAGCCCCTACTCGGGAGCAGTTCTTC.

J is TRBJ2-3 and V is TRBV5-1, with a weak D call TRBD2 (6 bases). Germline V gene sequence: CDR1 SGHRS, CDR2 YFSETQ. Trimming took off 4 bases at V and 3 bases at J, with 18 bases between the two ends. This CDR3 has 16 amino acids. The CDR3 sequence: CASSPSDGGWTDTQYF. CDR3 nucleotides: TGCGCCAGCAGCCCCTCGGACGGGGGTTGGACAGATACGCAGTATTTT.

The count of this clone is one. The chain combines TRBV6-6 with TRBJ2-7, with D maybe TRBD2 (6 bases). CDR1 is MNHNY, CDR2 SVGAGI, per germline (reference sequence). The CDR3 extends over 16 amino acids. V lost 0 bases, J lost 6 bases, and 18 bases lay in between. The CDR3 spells CASSYSLSEGLSEQYF. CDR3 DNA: TGTGCCAGCAGTTACTCGCTTTCGGAGGGTTTGAGCGAGCAGTACTTC.

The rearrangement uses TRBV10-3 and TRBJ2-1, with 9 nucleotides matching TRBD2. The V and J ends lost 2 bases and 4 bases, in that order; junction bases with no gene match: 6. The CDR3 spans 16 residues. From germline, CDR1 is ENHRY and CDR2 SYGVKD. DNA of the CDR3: TGTGCCATCAGTGAGATAGCGGGGGACAAATACAATGAGCAGTTCTTC. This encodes CAISEIAGDKYNEQFF.

DNA for the CDR3: TGTGCCAGCAGCTTGGTAGGGGAGGCCGGGGAGCTGTTTTTT. This encodes CASSLVGEAGELFF. The chain recombines TRBV13 with TRBJ2-2; a weak D match, TRBD2 (6 bases). V shed 3 bases and J shed 6 bases, with 11 bases lying between them. The CDR3 loop spans 14 amino acids. Germline CDR1 PRHDT, CDR2 FYEKMQ (reference sequence).

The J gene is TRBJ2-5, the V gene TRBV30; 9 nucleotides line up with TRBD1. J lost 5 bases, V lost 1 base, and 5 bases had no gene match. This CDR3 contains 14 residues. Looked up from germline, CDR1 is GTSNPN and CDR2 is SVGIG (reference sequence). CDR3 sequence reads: CAWSEGQGFETQYF. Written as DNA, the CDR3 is TGTGCCTGGAGTGAAGGACAGGGGTTTGAGACCCAGTACTTC.